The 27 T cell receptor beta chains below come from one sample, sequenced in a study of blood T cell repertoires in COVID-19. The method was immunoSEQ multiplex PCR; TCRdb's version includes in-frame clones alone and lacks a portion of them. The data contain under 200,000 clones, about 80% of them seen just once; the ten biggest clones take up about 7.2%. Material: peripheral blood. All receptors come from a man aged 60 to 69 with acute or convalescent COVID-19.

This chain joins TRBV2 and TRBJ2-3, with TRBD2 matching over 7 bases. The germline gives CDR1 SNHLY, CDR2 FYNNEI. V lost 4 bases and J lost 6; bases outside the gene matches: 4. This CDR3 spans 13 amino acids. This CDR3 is CASSASGQDTQYF. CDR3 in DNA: TGTGCCAGCAGTGCTAGCGGCCAGGATACGCAGTATTTT.

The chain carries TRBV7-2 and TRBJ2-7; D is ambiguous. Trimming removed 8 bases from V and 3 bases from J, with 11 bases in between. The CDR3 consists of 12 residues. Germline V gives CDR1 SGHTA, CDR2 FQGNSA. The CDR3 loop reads CASGQARYEQYF. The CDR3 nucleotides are TGTGCCAGCGGCCAGGCACGCTACGAGCAGTACTTC.

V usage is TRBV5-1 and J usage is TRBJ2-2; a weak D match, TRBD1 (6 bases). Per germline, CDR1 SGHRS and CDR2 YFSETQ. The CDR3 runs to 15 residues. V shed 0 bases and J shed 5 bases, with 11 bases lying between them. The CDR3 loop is CASSLAGGSTGELFF. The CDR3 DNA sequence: TGCGCCAGCAGCTTGGCTGGGGGCAGTACCGGGGAGCTGTTTTTT.

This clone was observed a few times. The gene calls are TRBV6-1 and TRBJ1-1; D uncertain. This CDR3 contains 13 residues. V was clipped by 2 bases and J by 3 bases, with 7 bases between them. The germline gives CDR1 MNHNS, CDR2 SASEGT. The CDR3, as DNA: TGTGCCAGCAGTGAACAGAGGTACACTGAAGCTTTCTTT. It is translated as CASSEQRYTEAFF.

CDR3 loop: CASSQDRGGAGQPQHF. CDR3 in DNA: TGCGCCAGCAGCCAAGATCGGGGGGGCGCGGGTCAGCCCCAGCATTTT. The V and J genes are TRBV4-1 and TRBJ1-5, with a weak D call TRBD1 (6 bases). Deletions cut 0 bases from V and 6 bases from J, with 15 bases between. Per the germline V gene, CDR1 is MGHRA and CDR2 is YSYEKL. The CDR3 totals 16 residues.

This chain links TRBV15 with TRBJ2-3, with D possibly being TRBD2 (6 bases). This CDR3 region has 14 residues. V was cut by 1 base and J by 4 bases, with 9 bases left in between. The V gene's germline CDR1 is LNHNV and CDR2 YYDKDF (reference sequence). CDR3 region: CATSRVREADTQYF. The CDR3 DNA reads TGTGCCACCAGCAGAGTCAGGGAGGCAGATACGCAGTATTTT.

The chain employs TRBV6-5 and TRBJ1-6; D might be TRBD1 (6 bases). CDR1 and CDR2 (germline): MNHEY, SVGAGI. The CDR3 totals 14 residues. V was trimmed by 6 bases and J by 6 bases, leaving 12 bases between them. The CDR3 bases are TGTGCCAGCAGCTTCAGGGGTTCTAATTCACCCCTCCACTTT. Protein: CASSFRGSNSPLHF.

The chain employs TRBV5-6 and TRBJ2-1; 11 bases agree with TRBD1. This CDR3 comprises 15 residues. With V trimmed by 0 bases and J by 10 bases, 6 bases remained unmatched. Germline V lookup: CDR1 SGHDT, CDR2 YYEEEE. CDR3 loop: CASSLGGTGGIEQFF. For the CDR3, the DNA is TGTGCCAGCAGCTTGGGAGGGACAGGGGGGATAGAGCAGTTCTTC.

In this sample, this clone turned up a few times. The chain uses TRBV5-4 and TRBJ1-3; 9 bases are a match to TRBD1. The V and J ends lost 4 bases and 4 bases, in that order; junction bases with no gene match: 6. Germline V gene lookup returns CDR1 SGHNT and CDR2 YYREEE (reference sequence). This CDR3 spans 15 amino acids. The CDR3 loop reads CASSRSGTGGNTIYF. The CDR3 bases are TGTGCCAGCAGCCGTTCCGGGACAGGGGGAAACACCATATATTTT.

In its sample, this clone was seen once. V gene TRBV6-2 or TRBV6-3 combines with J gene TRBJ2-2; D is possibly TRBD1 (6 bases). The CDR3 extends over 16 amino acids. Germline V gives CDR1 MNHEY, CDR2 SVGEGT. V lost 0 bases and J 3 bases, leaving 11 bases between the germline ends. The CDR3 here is CASSYSRDTHTGELFF. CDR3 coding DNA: TGTGCCAGCAGTTACTCCCGGGACACACACACCGGGGAGCTGTTTTTT.

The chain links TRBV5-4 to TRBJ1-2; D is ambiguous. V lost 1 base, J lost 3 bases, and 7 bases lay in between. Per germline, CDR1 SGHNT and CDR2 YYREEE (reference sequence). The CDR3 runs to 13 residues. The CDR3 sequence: CASSLRLDYGYTF. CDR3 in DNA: TGTGCCAGCAGCTTGCGACTCGACTATGGCTACACCTTC. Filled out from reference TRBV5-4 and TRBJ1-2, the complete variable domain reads ETGVTQSPTHLIKTRGQQVTLRCSSQSGHNTVSWYQQALGQGPQFIFQYYREEENGRGNFPPRFSGLQFPNYSSELNVNALELDDSALYLCASSLRLDYGYTFGSGTRLTVV.

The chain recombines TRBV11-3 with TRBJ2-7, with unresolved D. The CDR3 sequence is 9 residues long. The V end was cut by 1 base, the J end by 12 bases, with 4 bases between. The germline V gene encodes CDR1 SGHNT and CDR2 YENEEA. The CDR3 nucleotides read TGTGCCAGCAGCTTAGCTCCGTACTTC. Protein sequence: CASSLAPYF.

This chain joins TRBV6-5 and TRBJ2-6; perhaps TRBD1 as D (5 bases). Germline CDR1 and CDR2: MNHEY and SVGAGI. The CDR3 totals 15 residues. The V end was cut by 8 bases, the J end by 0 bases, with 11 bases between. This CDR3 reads CASFNRLSGANVLTF. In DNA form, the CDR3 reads TGTGCCAGCTTCAACAGGCTCTCTGGGGCCAACGTCCTGACTTTC.

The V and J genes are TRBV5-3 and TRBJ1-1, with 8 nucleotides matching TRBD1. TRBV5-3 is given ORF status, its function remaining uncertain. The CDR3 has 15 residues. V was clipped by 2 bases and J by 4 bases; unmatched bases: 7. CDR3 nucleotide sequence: TGTGCCAGAAGCTTCCCGGGACAGGTTCTCACTGAAGCTTTCTTT. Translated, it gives CARSFPGQVLTEAFF.

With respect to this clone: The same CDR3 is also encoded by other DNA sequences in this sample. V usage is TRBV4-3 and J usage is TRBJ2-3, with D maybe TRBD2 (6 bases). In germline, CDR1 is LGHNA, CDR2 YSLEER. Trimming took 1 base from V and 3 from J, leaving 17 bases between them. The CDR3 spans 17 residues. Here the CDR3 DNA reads TGCGCCAGCAGCCAAGTTCTGGCGGGGTCGTTGACAGATACGCAGTATTTT. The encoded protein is CASSQVLAGSLTDTQYF.

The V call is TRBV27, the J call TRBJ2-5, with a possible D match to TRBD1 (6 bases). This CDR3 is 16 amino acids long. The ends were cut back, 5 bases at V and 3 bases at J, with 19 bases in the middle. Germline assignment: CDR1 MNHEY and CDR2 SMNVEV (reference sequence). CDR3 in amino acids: CASSLFVEGVEETQYF. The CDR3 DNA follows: TGTGCCAGCAGTCTTTTCGTCGAGGGGGTAGAAGAGACCCAGTACTTC.

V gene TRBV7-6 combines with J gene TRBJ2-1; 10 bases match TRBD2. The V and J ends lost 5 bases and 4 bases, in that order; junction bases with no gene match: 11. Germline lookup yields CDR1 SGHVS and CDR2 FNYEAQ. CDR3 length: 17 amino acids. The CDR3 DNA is TGTGCCAGCAGCCTTGGGGCTAGCGGGAGTAGATACAATGAGCAGTTCTTC. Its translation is CASSLGASGSRYNEQFF. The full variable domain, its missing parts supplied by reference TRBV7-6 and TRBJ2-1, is GAGVSQSPRYKVTKRGQDVALRCDPISGHVSLYWYRQALGQGPEFLTYFNYEAQQDKSGLPNDRFSAERPEGSISTLTIQRTEQRDSAMYRCASSLGASGSRYNEQFFGPGTRLTVL.

The CDR3 region has the DNA TGTGCCAGCAGTAACAGGGGAGGAAAACTGTTTTTT. Its protein is CASSNRGGKLFF. V is TRBV12-3 or TRBV12-4 and J is TRBJ1-4; 7 nucleotides line up with TRBD1. The CDR3 runs to 12 residues. With V trimmed by 5 bases and J by 10 bases, 4 bases remained unmatched.

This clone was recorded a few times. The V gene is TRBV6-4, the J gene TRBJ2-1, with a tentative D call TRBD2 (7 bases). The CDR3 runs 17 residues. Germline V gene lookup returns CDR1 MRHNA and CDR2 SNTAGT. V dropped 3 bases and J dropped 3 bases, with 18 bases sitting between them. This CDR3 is CASSESSGASGYNEQFF. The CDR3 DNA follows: TGTGCCAGCAGTGAGTCTTCGGGGGCTAGCGGCTACAATGAGCAGTTCTTC.

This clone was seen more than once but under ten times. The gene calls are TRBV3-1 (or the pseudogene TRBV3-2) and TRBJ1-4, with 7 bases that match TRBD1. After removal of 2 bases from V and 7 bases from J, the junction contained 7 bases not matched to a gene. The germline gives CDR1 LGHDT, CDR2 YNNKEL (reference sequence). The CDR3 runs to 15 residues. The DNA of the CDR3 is TGTGCCAGCAGCCAAACGACAGGGTTCCGTGAAAAACTGTTTTTT. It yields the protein CASSQTTGFREKLFF.

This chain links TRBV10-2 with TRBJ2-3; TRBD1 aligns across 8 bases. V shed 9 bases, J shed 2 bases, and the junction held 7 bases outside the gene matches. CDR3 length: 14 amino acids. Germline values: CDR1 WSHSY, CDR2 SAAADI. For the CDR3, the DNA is TGCGCCAGTCTCAGGGGGCTTTCCACAGATACGCAGTATTTT. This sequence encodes CASLRGLSTDTQYF.

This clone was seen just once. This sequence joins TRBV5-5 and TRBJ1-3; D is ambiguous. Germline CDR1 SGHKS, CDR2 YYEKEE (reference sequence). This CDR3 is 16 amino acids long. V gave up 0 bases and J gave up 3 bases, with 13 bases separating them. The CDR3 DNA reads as TGTGCCAGCAGCTTGGATGCCACGGCGGGTGGAAACACCATATATTTT. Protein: CASSLDATAGGNTIYF.

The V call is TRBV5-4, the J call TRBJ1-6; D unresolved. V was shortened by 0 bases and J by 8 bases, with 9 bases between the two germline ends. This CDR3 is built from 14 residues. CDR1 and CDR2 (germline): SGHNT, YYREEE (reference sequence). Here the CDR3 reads CASSLGFGDSPLHF. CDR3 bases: TGTGCCAGCAGCTTGGGCTTCGGGGATTCACCCCTCCACTTT.

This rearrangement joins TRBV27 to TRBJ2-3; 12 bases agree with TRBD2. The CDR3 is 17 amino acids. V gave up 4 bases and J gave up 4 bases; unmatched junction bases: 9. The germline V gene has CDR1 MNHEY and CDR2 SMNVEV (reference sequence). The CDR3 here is CASSSTRLAGAADTQYF. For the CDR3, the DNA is TGTGCCAGCAGTTCAACACGACTAGCGGGAGCCGCAGATACGCAGTATTTT.

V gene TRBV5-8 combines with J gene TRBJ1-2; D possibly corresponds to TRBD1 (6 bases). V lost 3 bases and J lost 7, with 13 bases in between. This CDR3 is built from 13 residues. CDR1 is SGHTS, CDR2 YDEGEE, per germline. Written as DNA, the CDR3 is TGTGCCAGCAGCTACAGGGTAATGGGTGGCTACACCTTC. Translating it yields CASSYRVMGGYTF. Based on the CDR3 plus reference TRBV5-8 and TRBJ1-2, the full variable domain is EAGVTQSPTHLIKTRGQQATLRCSPISGHTSVYWYQQALGLGLQFLLWYDEGEERNRGNFPPRFSGRQFPNYSSELNVNALELEDSALYLCASSYRVMGGYTFGSGTRLTVV.

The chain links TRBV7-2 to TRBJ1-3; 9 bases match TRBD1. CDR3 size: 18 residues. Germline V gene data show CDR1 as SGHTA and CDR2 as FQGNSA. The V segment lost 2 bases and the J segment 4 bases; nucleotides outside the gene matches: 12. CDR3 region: CASSLFWTGEFSGNTIYF. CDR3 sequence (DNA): TGTGCCAGCAGCTTATTTTGGACAGGGGAATTCTCCGGAAACACCATATATTTT.

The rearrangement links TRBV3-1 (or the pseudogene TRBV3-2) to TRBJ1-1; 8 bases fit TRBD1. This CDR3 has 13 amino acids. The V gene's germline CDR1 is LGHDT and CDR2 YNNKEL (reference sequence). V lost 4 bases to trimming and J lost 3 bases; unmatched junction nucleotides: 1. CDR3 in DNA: TGTGCCAGCAGCCCGGGACAGGACACTGAAGCTTTCTTT. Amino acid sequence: CASSPGQDTEAFF.